This T cell receptor beta chain was recovered during a study of T-cell reconstitution after alpha-beta-depleted transplantation in children (TCRdb year 2016). Study-wide context: T-cell immune reconstitution after TCRalphabeta/CD19-depleted allogeneic hematopoietic cell transplantation in children was quantitatively tracked in the study by means of TCR repertoire profiling. Results and caveats for the whole study, not just this receptor: Over the following months the frequencies of hyperexpanded clones went down, and after one year T-cell counts and TCRbeta diversity were mostly credited to newly produced T cells. The high TCRbeta diversity at day 60 in some patients was ascribed to recipient T cells and intrathymic progenitors that had survived conditioning. The apparently early recovery of alphabetaT-cell counts about two months after transplant reportedly depended on only several hundred rapidly expanded clones that came from non-depleted graft cells.

The treatment or condition label corresponds to: allogeneic hematopoietic cell transplantation with graft depleted of TCRalphabeta T cells and CD19 B cells. The children who served as transplant recipients had been given grafts of TCRalphabeta/CD19-depleted allogeneic hematopoietic cells. With regard to this clonotype: The antigen this receptor binds is unknown. It has no much larger one-base neighbor in the sample; base qualities were not kept.

The library was produced with PCR. Data came from an Illumina HiSeq 2500. TCR libraries were prepared with molecular barcoding, using unique molecular identifiers to normalize TCRbeta repertoire quantification. In-frame beta chains were kept once TCRdb had trimmed the public reads at Q25 with fastp and called clones with MiXCR. Every distinct CDR3 protein forms one entry, paired with its most common genes and DNA. The sample table contains some 200,000 distinct CDR3 sequences; only one count was recorded for roughly 9.1% of them. The top ten clones comprise 35% of the sample. The CDR3 has 14 amino acids, counting the end cysteine and phenylalanine. The sequence is cut down to CDR3 DNA, 42 bases in frame from base 1. Per the germline V gene (reference sequence), DFQATT is the CDR1 and SNEGSKA is the CDR2. V loses 3 bases, J loses 3 bases, and the germline ends lie 15 bases apart.

This TCR was sampled from a male patient between 2 and 15 years old who had a stem cell transplant for acute myeloid leukemia, so the T cells may come from the graft donor. The rearrangement combines TRBV20-1 with TRBJ2-7, and possibly TRBD2, on 6 matching bases. The sequencing here drew on PBMCs, mostly from graft donor cells, taken 360 days after TCRalphabeta/CD19-depleted stem cell transplant. DNA sequence: TGCAGTGCTAGGGGACTTTTCTACAACTACGAGCAGTACTTC. It codes for CSARGLFYNYEQYF.